This T cell receptor beta chain was sequenced in a study of PD-1 blockade in classical Hodgkin lymphoma. In regard to this clone: Its antigen is not known.

Described time point: cycle 4 day 1 (C4D1), after more than five weeks of nivolumab. Every patient relapsed after autologous stem cell transplantation, and brentuximab vedotin exposure varied. The ends were cut back, 4 bases at V and 2 bases at J, with 9 bases in the middle. The CDR3 sequence is 13 residues long. CDR1 and CDR2 (germline): LNHDA, SQIVND (reference sequence). Here immunoSEQ multiplex PCR was the method, and the copy in TCRdb shows in-frame clones only, minus some. The top ten clones hold around 40% of a sample with about 20,000 clones, approximately 80% of them seen once. Study-level findings and limits: Newly diagnosed patients and complete responders had comparable diversity at baseline.

This specimen consisted of peripheral blood mononuclear cells (PBMCs), obtained before the fourth cycle of nivolumab. This chain links TRBV19 with TRBJ2-7, with D maybe TRBD1 (5 bases). This receptor was identified in a human donor with classical Hodgkin lymphoma. CDR3 nucleotides: TGTGCCAGTAGTACGGACACCACCTACGAGCAGTACTTC. It codes for CASSTDTTYEQYF. The variable domain in full, completed from reference TRBV19 and TRBJ2-7, reads DGGITQSPKYLFRKEGQNVTLSCEQNLNHDAMYWYRQDPGQGLRLIYYSQIVNDFQKGDIAEGYSVSREKKESFPLTVTSAQKNPTAFYLCASSTDTTYEQYFGPGTRLTVT.